The clone carrying this TCR beta chain was seen many times. Its antigen is currently unknown. CDR1 and CDR2 (germline): LGHNA, YNFKEQ. The CDR3 runs 14 residues. After removal of 8 bases from V and 5 bases from J, the junction contained 7 bases not matched to a gene. This sample was included in a study of T-cell reconstitution after alpha-beta-depleted transplantation in children. General observations from the study: It was newly produced T cells that mostly accounted for T-cell counts and diversity one year after transplant. The origin of high day-60 TCRbeta diversity in some patients lay in surviving recipient T cells and thymic progenitors. Expanded clones from the graft, numbering several hundred, reportedly supplied alpha-beta T cells about two months after transplant.

This sample's TCRbeta library carried unique molecular identifier barcodes. TCRdb reprocessed the PCR reads with MiXCR, giving one entry per CDR3 protein. This sample yields under 250,000 distinct CDR3 sequences, of which 6.6% are seen a single time; 4.5% to 6.5% belongs to the top ten. Sequenced here: PBMCs, sampled before TCRalphabeta/CD19-depleted stem cell transplant. The chain combines TRBV4-2 with TRBJ1-1, with TRBD1 matching 11 bases. The receptor's source is a boy younger than 10 with acute lymphoblastic leukemia, due to receive a stem cell transplant. In DNA form, the CDR3 reads TGTGCCAGCGGACAGGGGGCTCAGAGGACTGAAGCTTTCTTT. This sequence encodes CASGQGAQRTEAFF.